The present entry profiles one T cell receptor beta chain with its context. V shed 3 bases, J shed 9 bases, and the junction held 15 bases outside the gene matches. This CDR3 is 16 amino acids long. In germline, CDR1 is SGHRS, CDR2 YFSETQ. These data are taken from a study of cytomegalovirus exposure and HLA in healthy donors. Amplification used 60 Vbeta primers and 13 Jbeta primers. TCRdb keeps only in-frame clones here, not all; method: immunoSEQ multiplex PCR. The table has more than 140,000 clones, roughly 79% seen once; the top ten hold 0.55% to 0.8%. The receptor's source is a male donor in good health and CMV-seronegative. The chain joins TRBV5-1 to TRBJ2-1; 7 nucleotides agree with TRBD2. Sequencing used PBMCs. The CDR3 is CASSWSRGGVFGEQFF. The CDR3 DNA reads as TGCGCCAGCAGCTGGTCCCGTGGGGGGGTCTTTGGTGAGCAGTTCTTC. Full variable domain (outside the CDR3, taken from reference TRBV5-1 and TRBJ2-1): KAGVTQTPRYLIKTRGQQVTLSCSPISGHRSVSWYQQTPGQGLQFLFEYFSETQRNKGNFPGRFSGRQFSNSRSEMNVSTLELGDSALYLCASSWSRGGVFGEQFFGPGTRLTVL.